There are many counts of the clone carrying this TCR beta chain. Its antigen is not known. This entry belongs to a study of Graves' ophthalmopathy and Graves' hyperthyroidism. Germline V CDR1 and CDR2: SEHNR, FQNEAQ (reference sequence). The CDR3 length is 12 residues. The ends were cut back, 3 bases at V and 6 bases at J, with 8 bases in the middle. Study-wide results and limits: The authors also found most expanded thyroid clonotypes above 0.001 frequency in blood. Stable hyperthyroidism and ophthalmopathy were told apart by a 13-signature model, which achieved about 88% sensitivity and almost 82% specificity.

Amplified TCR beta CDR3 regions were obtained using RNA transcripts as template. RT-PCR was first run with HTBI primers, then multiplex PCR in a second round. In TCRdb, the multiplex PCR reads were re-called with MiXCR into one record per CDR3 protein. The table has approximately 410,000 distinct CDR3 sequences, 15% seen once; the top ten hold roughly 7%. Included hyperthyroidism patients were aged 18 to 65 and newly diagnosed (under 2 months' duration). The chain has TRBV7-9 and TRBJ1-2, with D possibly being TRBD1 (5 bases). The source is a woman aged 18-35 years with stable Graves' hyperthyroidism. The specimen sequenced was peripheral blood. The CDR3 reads CASSFGGDGYTF. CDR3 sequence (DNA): TGTGCCAGCAGCTTCGGGGGAGATGGCTACACCTTC.